These 15 T cell receptor beta chains came from one sample sequenced in a study of cytomegalovirus exposure and HLA in healthy donors. The PCR had 60 Vbeta and 13 Jbeta primers. The method was immunoSEQ multiplex PCR; TCRdb's version includes in-frame clones alone and lacks a portion of them. The data contain 200,000 to 250,000 clones, roughly 80% of them seen just once; the ten biggest clones take up 3.5% to 4%. Sequenced sample: PBMCs. The receptors derive from a male donor in good health and CMV-seronegative.

The chain carries TRBV7-2 and TRBJ2-7, with D possibly matching TRBD1 (6 bases). V shed 2 bases and J shed 4 bases, with 9 bases lying between them. The CDR3 is 13 amino acids. Looked up from germline, CDR1 is SGHTA and CDR2 is FQGNSA. CDR3: CASSLLGGYEQYF. Written as DNA, the CDR3 is TGTGCCAGCAGCTTACTAGGGGGATACGAGCAGTACTTC. Variable domain in full (rest from reference TRBV7-2 and TRBJ2-7): GAGVSQSPSNKVTEKGKDVELRCDPISGHTALYWYRQSLGQGLEFLIYFQGNSAPDKSGLPSDRFSAERTGGSVSTLTIQRTQQEDSAVYLCASSLLGGYEQYFGPGTRLTVT.

The chain carries TRBV5-1 and TRBJ2-3; the D gene is possibly TRBD2 (6 bases). The CDR3 consists of 16 residues. Looked up from germline, CDR1 is SGHRS and CDR2 is YFSETQ. V was trimmed by 4 bases and J by 4 bases, leaving 19 bases between them. The DNA of the CDR3 is TGCGCCAGCAGCAGAGGGGACTCCGACTTCGCAGATACGCAGTATTTT. This gives the protein CASSRGDSDFADTQYF.

The sample holds one count of this clone. The chain carries TRBV5-1 and TRBJ2-7; 7 bases are shared with TRBD1. The V gene's germline CDR1 is SGHRS and CDR2 YFSETQ. CDR3 length: 17 residues. Trimming took 3 bases from V and 2 from J; bases not matched to a gene: 14. The CDR3 DNA reads TGCGCCAGCAGCTCGGACAGGAACACATACCGCCCCTACGAGCAGTACTTC. It is translated as CASSSDRNTYRPYEQYF. The whole variable domain, filled in from reference TRBV5-1 and TRBJ2-7, reads KAGVTQTPRYLIKTRGQQVTLSCSPISGHRSVSWYQQTPGQGLQFLFEYFSETQRNKGNFPGRFSGRQFSNSRSEMNVSTLELGDSALYLCASSSDRNTYRPYEQYFGPGTRLTVT.

The CDR3 loop is CASSKVPPTFFGELFF. DNA for the CDR3: TGTGCCAGCAGCAAAGTTCCCCCGACATTTTTCGGGGAGCTGTTTTTT. The chain couples TRBV21-1 to TRBJ2-2; TRBD1 was called by the table and not checked on the DNA. TRBV21-1 is recorded as a pseudogene. CDR3 length: 16 residues.

The gene calls are TRBV4-2 and TRBJ2-3, with TRBD2 matching over 10 bases. Per the germline V gene, CDR1 is LGHNA and CDR2 is YNFKEQ. Trimming removed 0 bases from V and 6 bases from J; junction bases left unmatched: 18. CDR3 length: 20 amino acids. The CDR3 nucleotides are TGTGCCAGCAGCCAAGATCTCCCTCCCCTTCTAGCGGGAGTCAGGGATACGCAGTATTTT. The encoded protein is CASSQDLPPLLAGVRDTQYF.

The rearrangement joins TRBV4-1 to TRBJ2-3; TRBD2 might be the D (6 bases). V dropped 2 bases and J dropped 5 bases, with 8 bases sitting between them. The germline CDR1 and CDR2 sequences are MGHRA and YSYEKL. The CDR3 length is 13 residues. CDR3 sequence reads: CASSQYSGDTQYF. The CDR3 nucleotides read TGCGCCAGCAGCCAATATAGCGGAGATACGCAGTATTTT.

The V call is TRBV6-1, the J call TRBJ2-4; 8 positions match TRBD1. Germline V gene sequence: CDR1 MNHNS, CDR2 SASEGT. V shed 2 bases and J 6 bases; nucleotides not matched to a gene: 3. CDR3 size: 14 residues. CDR3 DNA sequence: TGTGCCAGCAGTGAACAGGGGGCGGGAAACATTCAGTACTTC. Amino acids: CASSEQGAGNIQYF.

The V and J genes are TRBV19 and TRBJ2-1; D ambiguous. The V gene's germline CDR1 is LNHDA and CDR2 SQIVND (reference sequence). The CDR3 is made up of 13 amino acids. Deletions cut 5 bases from V and 3 bases from J, with 8 bases between. CDR3 nucleotide sequence: TGTGCCAGTAGTCTTCTAGTCTACAATGAGCAGTTCTTC. This encodes CASSLLVYNEQFF.

This clone was seen a single time. The chain joins TRBV4-1 to TRBJ2-1, with a tentative D call TRBD2 (6 bases). V lost 4 bases, J lost 9 bases, and 22 bases lay in between. CDR3 length: 16 amino acids. CDR1 is MGHRA and CDR2 is YSYEKL in the germline V gene. The CDR3 coding sequence is TGCGCCAGCAGCCTATTGCTTAGCGGATCCATCGTTGAGCAGTTCTTC. This codes for CASSLLLSGSIVEQFF.

This chain connects TRBV5-1 to TRBJ2-3; TRBD1 is a possible D gene (6 bases). V was shortened by 0 bases and J by 0 bases, with 8 bases between the two germline ends. This CDR3 has 15 amino acids. Germline assignment: CDR1 SGHRS and CDR2 YFSETQ. As DNA, the CDR3 is TGCGCCAGCAGCTTGGCCGACAGGAGCACAGATACGCAGTATTTT. Protein product: CASSLADRSTDTQYF.

The rearrangement joins TRBV6-5 to TRBJ2-7; 9 nucleotides align to TRBD1. CDR1 is MNHEY and CDR2 is SVGAGI in the germline V gene. V shed 5 bases and J 3 bases; nucleotides not matched to a gene: 8. This CDR3 is built from 15 residues. CDR3 bases: TGTGCCAGCAGTGCCGGGACAGGGACATACTACGAGCAGTACTTC. Translating gives CASSAGTGTYYEQYF.

The CDR3 loop is CASSIQTRYEQYF. CDR3 nucleotides: TGTGCCAGTAGTATCCAAACTAGGTACGAGCAGTACTTC. The rearrangement uses TRBV19 and TRBJ2-7, with D possibly being TRBD2 (5 bases). CDR1 LNHDA and CDR2 SQIVND come from the germline V gene (reference sequence). CDR3 size: 13 residues. Trimming left V 3 bases short and J 4 bases short, with 10 bases between.

The gene calls are TRBV11-3 and TRBJ2-6; no reliable D call. This CDR3 has 15 residues. Germline V gene data show CDR1 as SGHNT and CDR2 as YENEEA. V was clipped by 0 bases and J by 4 bases, with 7 bases between them. The CDR3 DNA sequence: TGTGCCAGCAGCTTAGATAGTTCCGGGGCCAACGTCCTGACTTTC. Its translation: CASSLDSSGANVLTF.

This rearrangement joins TRBV29-1 to TRBJ1-4; perhaps TRBD1 as D (6 bases). Germline V gene data show CDR1 as SQVTM and CDR2 as ANQGSEA. Trimming left V 6 bases short and J 7 bases short, with 15 bases between. The length of the CDR3 is 13 residues. The CDR3 DNA is TGCAGCGTCCGGACAGTCGTCGGTGAAAAACTGTTTTTT. Translation: CSVRTVVGEKLFF.

V usage is TRBV4-1 and J usage is TRBJ2-7; 9 bases line up with TRBD2. V lost 0 bases to trimming and J lost 2 bases; unmatched junction nucleotides: 5. CDR3 length equals 16 residues. The germline CDR1 and CDR2 sequences are MGHRA and YSYEKL. CDR3 DNA: TGCGCCAGCAGCCAAGAACTAGCGGGCACCCCCTACGAGCAGTACTTC. Amino acid sequence: CASSQELAGTPYEQYF.